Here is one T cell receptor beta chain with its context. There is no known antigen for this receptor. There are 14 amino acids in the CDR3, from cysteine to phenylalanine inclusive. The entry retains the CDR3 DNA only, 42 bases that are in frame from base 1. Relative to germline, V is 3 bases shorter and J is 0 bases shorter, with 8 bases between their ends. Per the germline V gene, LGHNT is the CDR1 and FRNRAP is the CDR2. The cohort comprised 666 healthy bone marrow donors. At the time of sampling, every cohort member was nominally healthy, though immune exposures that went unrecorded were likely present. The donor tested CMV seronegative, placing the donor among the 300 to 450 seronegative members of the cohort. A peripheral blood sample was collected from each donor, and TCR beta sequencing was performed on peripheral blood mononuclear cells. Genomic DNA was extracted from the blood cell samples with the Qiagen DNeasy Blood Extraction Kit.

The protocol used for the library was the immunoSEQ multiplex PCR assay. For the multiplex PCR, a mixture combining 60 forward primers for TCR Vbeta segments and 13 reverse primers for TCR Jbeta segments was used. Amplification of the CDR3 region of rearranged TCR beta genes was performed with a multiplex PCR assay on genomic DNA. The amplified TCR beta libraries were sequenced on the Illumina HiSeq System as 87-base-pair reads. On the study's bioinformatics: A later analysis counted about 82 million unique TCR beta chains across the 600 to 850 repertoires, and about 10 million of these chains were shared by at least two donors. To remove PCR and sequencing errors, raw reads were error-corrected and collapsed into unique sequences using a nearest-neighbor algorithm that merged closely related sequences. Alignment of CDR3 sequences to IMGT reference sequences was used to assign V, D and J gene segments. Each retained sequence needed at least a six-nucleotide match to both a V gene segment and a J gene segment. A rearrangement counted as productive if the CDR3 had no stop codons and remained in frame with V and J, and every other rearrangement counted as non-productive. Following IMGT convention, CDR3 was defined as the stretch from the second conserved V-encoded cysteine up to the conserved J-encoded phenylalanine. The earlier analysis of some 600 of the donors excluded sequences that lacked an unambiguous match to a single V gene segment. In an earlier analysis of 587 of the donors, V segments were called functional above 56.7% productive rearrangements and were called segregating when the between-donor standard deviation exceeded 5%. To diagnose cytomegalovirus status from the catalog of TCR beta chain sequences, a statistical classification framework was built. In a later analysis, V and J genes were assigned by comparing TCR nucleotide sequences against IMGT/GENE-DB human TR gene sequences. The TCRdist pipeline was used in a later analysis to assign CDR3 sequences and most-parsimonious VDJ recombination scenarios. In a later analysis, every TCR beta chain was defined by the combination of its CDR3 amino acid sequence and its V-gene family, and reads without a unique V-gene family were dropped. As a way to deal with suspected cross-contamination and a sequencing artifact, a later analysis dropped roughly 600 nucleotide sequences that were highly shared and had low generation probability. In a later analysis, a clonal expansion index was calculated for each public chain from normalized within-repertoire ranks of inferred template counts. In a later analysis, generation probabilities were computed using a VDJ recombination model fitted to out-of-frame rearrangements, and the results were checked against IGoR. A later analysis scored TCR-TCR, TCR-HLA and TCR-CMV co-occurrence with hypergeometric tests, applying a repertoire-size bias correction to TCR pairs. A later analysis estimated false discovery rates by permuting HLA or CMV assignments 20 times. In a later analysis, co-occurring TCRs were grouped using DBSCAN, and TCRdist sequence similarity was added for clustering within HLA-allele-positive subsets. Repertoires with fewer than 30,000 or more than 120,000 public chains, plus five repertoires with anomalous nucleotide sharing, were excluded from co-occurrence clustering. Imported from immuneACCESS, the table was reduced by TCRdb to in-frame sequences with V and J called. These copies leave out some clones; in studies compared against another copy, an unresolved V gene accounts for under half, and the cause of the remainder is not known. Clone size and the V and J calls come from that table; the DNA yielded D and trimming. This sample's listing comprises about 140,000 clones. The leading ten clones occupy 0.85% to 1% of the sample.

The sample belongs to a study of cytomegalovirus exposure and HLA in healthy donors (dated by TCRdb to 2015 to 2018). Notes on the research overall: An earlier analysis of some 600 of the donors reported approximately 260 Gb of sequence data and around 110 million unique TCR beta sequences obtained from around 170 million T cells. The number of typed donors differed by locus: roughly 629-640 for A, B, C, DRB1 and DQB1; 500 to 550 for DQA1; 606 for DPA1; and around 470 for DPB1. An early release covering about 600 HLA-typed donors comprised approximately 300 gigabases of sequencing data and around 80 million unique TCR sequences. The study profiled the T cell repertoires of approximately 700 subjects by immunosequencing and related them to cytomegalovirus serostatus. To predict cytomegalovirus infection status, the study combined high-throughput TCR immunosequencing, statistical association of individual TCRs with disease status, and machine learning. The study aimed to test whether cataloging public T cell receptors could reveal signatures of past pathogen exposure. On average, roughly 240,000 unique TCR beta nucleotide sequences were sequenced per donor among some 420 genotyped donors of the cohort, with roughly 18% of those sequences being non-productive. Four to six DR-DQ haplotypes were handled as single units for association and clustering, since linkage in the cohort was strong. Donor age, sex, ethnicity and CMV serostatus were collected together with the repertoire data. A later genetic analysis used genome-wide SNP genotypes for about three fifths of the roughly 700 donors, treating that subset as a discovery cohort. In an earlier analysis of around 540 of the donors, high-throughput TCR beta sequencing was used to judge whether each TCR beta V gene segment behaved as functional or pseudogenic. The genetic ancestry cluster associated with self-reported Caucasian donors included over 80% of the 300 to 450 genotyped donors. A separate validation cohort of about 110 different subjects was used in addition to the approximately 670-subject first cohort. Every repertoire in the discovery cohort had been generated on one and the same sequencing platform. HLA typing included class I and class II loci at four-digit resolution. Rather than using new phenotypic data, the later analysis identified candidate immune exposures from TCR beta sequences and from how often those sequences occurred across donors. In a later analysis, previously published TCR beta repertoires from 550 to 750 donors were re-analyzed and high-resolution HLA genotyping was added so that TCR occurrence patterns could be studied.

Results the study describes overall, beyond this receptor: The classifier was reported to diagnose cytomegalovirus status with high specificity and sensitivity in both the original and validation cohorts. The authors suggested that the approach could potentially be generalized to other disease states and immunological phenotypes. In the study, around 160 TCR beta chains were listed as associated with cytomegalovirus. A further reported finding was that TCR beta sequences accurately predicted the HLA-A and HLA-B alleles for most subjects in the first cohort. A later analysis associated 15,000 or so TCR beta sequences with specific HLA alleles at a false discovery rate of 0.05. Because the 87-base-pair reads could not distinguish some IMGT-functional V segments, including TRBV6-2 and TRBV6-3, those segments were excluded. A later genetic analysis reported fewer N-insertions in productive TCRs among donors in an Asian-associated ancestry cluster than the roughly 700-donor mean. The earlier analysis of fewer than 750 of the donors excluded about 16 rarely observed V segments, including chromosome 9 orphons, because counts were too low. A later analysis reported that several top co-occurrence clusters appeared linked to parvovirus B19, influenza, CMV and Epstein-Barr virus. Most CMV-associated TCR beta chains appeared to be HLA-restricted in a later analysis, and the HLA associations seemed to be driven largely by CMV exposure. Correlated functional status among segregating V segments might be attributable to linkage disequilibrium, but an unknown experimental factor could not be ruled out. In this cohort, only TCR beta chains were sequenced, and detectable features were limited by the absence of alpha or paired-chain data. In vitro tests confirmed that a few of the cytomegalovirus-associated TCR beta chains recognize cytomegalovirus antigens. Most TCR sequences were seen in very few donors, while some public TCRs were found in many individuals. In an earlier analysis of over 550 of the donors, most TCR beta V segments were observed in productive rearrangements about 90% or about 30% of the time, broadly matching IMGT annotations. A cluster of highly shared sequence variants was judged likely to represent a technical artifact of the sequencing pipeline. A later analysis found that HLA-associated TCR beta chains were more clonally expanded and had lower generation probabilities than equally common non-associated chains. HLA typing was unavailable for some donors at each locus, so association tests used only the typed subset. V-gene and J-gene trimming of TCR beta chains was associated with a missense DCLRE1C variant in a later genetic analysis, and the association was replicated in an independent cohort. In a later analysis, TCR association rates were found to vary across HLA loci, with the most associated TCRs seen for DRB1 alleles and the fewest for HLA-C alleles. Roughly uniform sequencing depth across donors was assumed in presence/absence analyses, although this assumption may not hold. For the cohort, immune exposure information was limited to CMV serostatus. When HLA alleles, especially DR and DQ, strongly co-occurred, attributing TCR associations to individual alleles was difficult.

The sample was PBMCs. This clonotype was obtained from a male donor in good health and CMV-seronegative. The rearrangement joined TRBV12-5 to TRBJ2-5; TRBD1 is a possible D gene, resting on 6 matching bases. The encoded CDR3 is CASGLGQYQETQYF. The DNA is TGTGCTAGTGGTTTAGGACAGTACCAAGAGACCCAGTACTTC. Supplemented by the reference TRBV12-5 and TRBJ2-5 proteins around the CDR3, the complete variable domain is DARVTQTPRHKVTEMGQEVTMRCQPILGHNTVFWYRQTMMQGLELLAYFRNRAPLDDSGMPKDRFSAEMPDATLATLKIQPSEPRDSAVYFCASGLGQYQETQYFGPGTRLLVL.